The next 29 T cell receptor beta chains were all read from a single sample in a study of blood T cell repertoires in COVID-19. Here immunoSEQ multiplex PCR was the method, and the copy in TCRdb shows in-frame clones only, minus some. The data contain some 300,000 clones, roughly nine tenths of them singletons. Sequenced sample: PBMCs or T cells enriched from blood (not recorded which). Every receptor here comes from a woman aged 50 to 60 who had been exposed to COVID-19.

The CDR3 protein is CAWSVVGRAYEQYF. CDR3 coding DNA: TGTGCCTGGAGTGTAGTGGGCAGGGCCTACGAGCAGTACTTC. The chain carries TRBV30 and TRBJ2-7; weak D call: TRBD1 (5 bases). This CDR3 contains 14 residues. V dropped 0 bases and J dropped 2 bases, with 11 bases sitting between them. Germline loops: CDR1 GTSNPN, CDR2 SVGIG (reference sequence).

The rearrangement links TRBV28 to TRBJ2-7; 7 bases are shared with TRBD1. The length of the CDR3 is 18 residues. V lost 5 bases and J lost 6; bases outside the gene matches: 22. Germline loops: CDR1 MDHEN, CDR2 SYDVKM. CDR3 sequence (DNA): TGTGCCAGCAGTCGAACCCTGCCTGCAGGGGGTTTGGTTCGCGAGCAGTACTTC. This translates into CASSRTLPAGGLVREQYF.

V and J are TRBV5-1 and TRBJ1-5, with unresolved D. CDR1 SGHRS and CDR2 YFSETQ come from the germline V gene. The CDR3 spans 14 residues. V lost 0 bases to trimming and J lost 4 bases, with 8 bases between them. Written as DNA, the CDR3 is TGCGCCAGCAGCTTGGAGTTCGGGAATCAGCCCCAGCATTTT. It codes for CASSLEFGNQPQHF.

The V call is TRBV15, the J call TRBJ1-5; a possible D gene is TRBD1 (6 bases). Trimming took 1 base from V and 7 from J, leaving 11 bases between them. The CDR3 is 14 amino acids. CDR1 and CDR2 from the germline V gene are LNHNV and YYDKDF (reference sequence). The CDR3 DNA follows: TGTGCCACCAGCAGAGCGAGGGGACAACAGCCCCAGCATTTT. It is translated as CATSRARGQQPQHF.

There are many counts of this clone. CDR3 loop: CASSQATLMGNNEQFF. CDR3 bases: TGCGCCAGCAGCCAAGCGACACTCATGGGCAACAATGAGCAGTTCTTC. This rearrangement joins TRBV4-1 to TRBJ2-1; unclear D gene. The CDR3 consists of 16 residues. Trimming pared 1 base from V and 5 bases from J, leaving 15 bases between. Germline loops: CDR1 MGHRA, CDR2 YSYEKL.

This clone came up a few times. This rearrangement joins TRBV30 to TRBJ2-5; D is uncertain. Trimming took off 0 bases at V and 7 bases at J, with 12 bases between the two ends. Germline CDR1 GTSNPN, CDR2 SVGIG (reference sequence). The CDR3 runs to 13 residues. For the CDR3, the DNA is TGTGCCTGGAGTGTGGATCGGTCGGGGACCCAGTACTTC. This gives the protein CAWSVDRSGTQYF.

The chain recombines TRBV30 with TRBJ1-3; 10 positions match TRBD1. CDR3 length equals 14 residues. The V and J ends lost 8 bases and 1 base, in that order; junction bases with no gene match: 5. Germline V gene data show CDR1 as GTSNPN and CDR2 as SVGIG (reference sequence). CDR3 sequence (DNA): TGTGCCCTAGGACAGGGGGTATCTGGAAACACCATATATTTT. This gives the protein CALGQGVSGNTIYF.

In this sample, this clone turned up a few times. The J gene is TRBJ1-2, the V gene TRBV5-1; tentatively, D is TRBD1 (5 bases). With 6 bases removed from V and 7 bases from J, the gap between germline ends came to 16 bases. The CDR3 is made up of 13 amino acids. CDR1 is SGHRS and CDR2 is YFSETQ in the germline V gene. In DNA form, the CDR3 reads TGCGCCAGCACCCTCGGTGGGGGAGGTGGCTACACCTTC. This codes for CASTLGGGGGYTF. The entire variable domain, with the rest obtained from reference TRBV5-1 and TRBJ1-2, is as follows: KAGVTQTPRYLIKTRGQQVTLSCSPISGHRSVSWYQQTPGQGLQFLFEYFSETQRNKGNFPGRFSGRQFSNSRSEMNVSTLELGDSALYLCASTLGGGGGYTFGSGTRLTVV.

This rearrangement joins TRBV19 to TRBJ2-1; TRBD2 is a possible D gene (6 bases). V was cut by 1 base and J by 3 bases, with 16 bases left in between. The CDR3 is made up of 17 amino acids. CDR1 LNHDA and CDR2 SQIVND come from the germline V gene (reference sequence). CDR3 loop: CASSIGGDDSIYNEQFF. The CDR3 region has the DNA TGTGCCAGTAGTATAGGGGGGGACGACAGCATCTACAATGAGCAGTTCTTC.

This clone was seen once. The rearrangement joins TRBV28 to TRBJ2-7, with D perhaps TRBD2 (6 bases). Germline CDR1 is MDHEN and CDR2 is SYDVKM. V dropped 4 bases and J dropped 1 base, with 8 bases sitting between them. The CDR3 extends over 13 amino acids. In nucleotides, the CDR3 is TGTGCCAGCAGTTACGGGAGTTCCTACGAGCAGTACTTC. It translates to CASSYGSSYEQYF.

The rearrangement joins TRBV5-4 to TRBJ2-1; a possible D gene is TRBD1 (6 bases). CDR1 SGHNT and CDR2 YYREEE come from the germline V gene (reference sequence). The CDR3 extends over 16 amino acids. V lost 4 bases and J 4 bases, leaving 18 bases between the germline ends. The CDR3 region has the DNA TGTGCCAGCAGCCCGGGTGGGGGCCCGATATACAATGAGCAGTTCTTC. This translates into CASSPGGGPIYNEQFF.

This clone was found a few times. The chain joins TRBV18 to TRBJ1-1; D unresolved. This CDR3 is 14 amino acids long. V was trimmed by 3 bases and J by 0 bases, leaving 8 bases between them. Per the germline V gene, CDR1 is KGHSH and CDR2 is LQKENI. Written as DNA, the CDR3 is TGTGCCAGCTCACCGAGACACGTGAACACTGAAGCTTTCTTT. This codes for CASSPRHVNTEAFF.

The gene calls are TRBV9 and TRBJ1-1, with 7 bases fitting TRBD1. The V gene end was trimmed by 3 bases and the J gene end by 0 bases; junction bases not matched to a gene: 5. Germline V gene sequence: CDR1 SGDLS, CDR2 YYNGEE. CDR3 length: 15 amino acids. This CDR3 is CASSDGDSMNTEAFF. DNA of the CDR3: TGTGCCAGCAGCGACGGGGACAGCATGAACACTGAAGCTTTCTTT.

J is TRBJ2-7 and V is TRBV5-5; 7 bases are a match to TRBD1. The CDR3 runs 15 residues. Germline assignment: CDR1 SGHKS and CDR2 YYEKEE (reference sequence). J was trimmed by 4 bases and V by 3 bases; bases with no gene match: 10. The CDR3 spells CASSSRTGPIYEQYF. The CDR3, as DNA: TGTGCCAGCAGCTCCCGGACAGGACCTATTTACGAGCAGTACTTC.

The chain employs TRBV7-9 and TRBJ2-7; 10 bases are shared with TRBD2. Trimming cost V 8 bases and J 6 bases; bases outside gene matches: 10. The CDR3 totals 14 residues. Germline CDR1 SEHNR, CDR2 FQNEAQ (reference sequence). The CDR3 nucleotides are TGTGCCAGCGCCCTCAGCGGGGGGGTGAGCGAGCAGTACTTC. Its protein product is CASALSGGVSEQYF. The entire variable domain, with the rest obtained from reference TRBV7-9 and TRBJ2-7, is as follows: DTGVSQNPRHKITKRGQNVTFRCDPISEHNRLYWYRQTLGQGPEFLTYFQNEAQLEKSRLLSDRFSAERPKGSFSTLEIQRTEQGDSAMYLCASALSGGVSEQYFGPGTRLTVT.

The rearrangement joins TRBV6-2 or TRBV6-3 to TRBJ2-2; no clear D gene. The CDR3 has 16 residues. In germline, CDR1 is MNHEY, CDR2 SVGEGT. Trimming stripped 0 bases from V and 2 bases from J, with 10 bases between. The CDR3, as DNA: TGTGCCAGCAGTTACTCTCCGACACGTAACACCGGGGAGCTGTTTTTT. Amino acid sequence: CASSYSPTRNTGELFF.

The chain couples TRBV7-9 to TRBJ1-3, with D possibly matching TRBD1 (6 bases). In germline, CDR1 is SEHNR, CDR2 FQNEAQ (reference sequence). The length of the CDR3 is 15 residues. V was cut by 4 bases and J by 2 bases, with 12 bases left in between. The CDR3 DNA is TGTGCCAGCAGCTCGTCTAACAGGGCTGGAAACACCATATATTTT. Amino acid sequence: CASSSSNRAGNTIYF.

The CDR3 is CASSTTGSGSYEQYF. The CDR3 nucleotides read TGTGCCAGTAGCACGACAGGGAGCGGGTCCTACGAGCAGTACTTC. The chain carries TRBV19 and TRBJ2-7; D may be TRBD1 (7 bases). The V end was cut by 6 bases, the J end by 1 base, with 16 bases between. CDR1 LNHDA and CDR2 SQIVND come from the germline V gene (reference sequence). The CDR3 totals 15 residues.

This chain links TRBV4-1 with TRBJ1-3; D ambiguous. Looked up from germline, CDR1 is MGHRA and CDR2 is YSYEKL. The CDR3 loop spans 18 amino acids. Trimming removed 0 bases at V and 0 bases at J, with 15 bases between. CDR3 nucleotide sequence: TGCGCCAGCAGCCAAGATAGCGGCGGCTCGAACTCTGGAAACACCATATATTTT. Encoded protein: CASSQDSGGSNSGNTIYF.

The rearrangement joins TRBV28 to TRBJ1-5; 8 bases line up with TRBD1. The CDR3 sequence is 19 residues long. Unmatched junction bases numbered 19, after V lost 5 bases and J lost 4 bases. The germline V gene encodes CDR1 MDHEN and CDR2 SYDVKM. This CDR3 is CASSLPKDRASGANQPQHF. CDR3 nucleotides: TGTGCCAGCAGTCTACCGAAGGACAGGGCGAGTGGAGCTAATCAGCCCCAGCATTTT.

The V call is TRBV30, the J call TRBJ1-1, with D possibly matching TRBD1 (6 bases). There are 12 residues in the CDR3. Trimming stripped 2 bases from V and 12 bases from J, with 16 bases between. The V gene's germline CDR1 is GTSNPN and CDR2 SVGIG (reference sequence). The CDR3 nucleotides read TGTGCCTGGAGTACAGGGACACCTCTCACTTTCTTT. This codes for CAWSTGTPLTFF.

This clone was seen a handful of times. The rearrangement links TRBV6-5 to TRBJ2-3; D is unresolved. Germline V gene data show CDR1 as MNHEY and CDR2 as SVGAGI. There are 10 residues in the CDR3. V lost 7 bases, J lost 7 bases, and 6 bases lay in between. CDR3 amino acids: CASNLYTQYF. The CDR3 DNA sequence: TGTGCCAGCAACCTATATACGCAGTATTTT.

The gene calls are TRBV29-1 and TRBJ1-2; D gene uncertain. The V end lost 5 bases, the J end lost 5 bases, and 9 bases lay between the germline ends. CDR1 is SQVTM and CDR2 is ANQGSEA in the germline V gene. This CDR3 has 11 amino acids. CDR3 DNA sequence: TGCAGCGTTCAGGCACCATATGGCTACACCTTC. Translation: CSVQAPYGYTF.

The chain recombines TRBV29-1 with TRBJ2-7; TRBD1 is a possible D gene (6 bases). Germline V gives CDR1 SQVTM, CDR2 ANQGSEA. The CDR3 is 16 residues long. Trimming removed 1 base from V and 5 bases from J, with 21 bases in between. The CDR3 region is CSVEVGGYRVSNEQYF. In nucleotides, the CDR3 is TGCAGCGTTGAAGTAGGAGGTTACAGGGTGAGCAACGAGCAGTACTTC.

The chain employs TRBV2 and TRBJ2-7; 8 bases line up with TRBD1. V was clipped by 5 bases and J by 3 bases; unmatched bases: 3. The germline V gene encodes CDR1 SNHLY and CDR2 FYNNEI. This CDR3 is 13 amino acids long. Written as DNA, the CDR3 is TGTGCCAGCAGTAGACAGGGGCTCTACGAGCAGTACTTC. Translating gives CASSRQGLYEQYF.

J is TRBJ1-3 and V is TRBV6-2 or TRBV6-3, with D hard to call. The germline gives CDR1 MNHEY, CDR2 SVGEGT. Trimming cost V 4 bases and J 0 bases, with 13 bases left between them. The length of the CDR3 is 16 residues. The CDR3 region is CASSWMVGSSGNTIYF. The CDR3, as DNA: TGTGCCAGCAGTTGGATGGTGGGGAGCTCTGGAAACACCATATATTTT.

The chain uses TRBV3-1 (or the pseudogene TRBV3-2) and TRBJ2-1, with 8 bases matching TRBD2. The CDR3 contains 16 residues. Germline loops: CDR1 LGHDT, CDR2 YNNKEL (reference sequence). V was pared by 0 bases and J by 4 bases, with 5 bases of the junction left unmatched. CDR3 sequence reads: CASSQDGGGRYNEQFF. CDR3 nucleotides: TGTGCCAGCAGCCAAGATGGCGGGGGGAGGTACAATGAGCAGTTCTTC.

The chain combines TRBV7-2 with TRBJ2-5; 7 bases align to TRBD1. Looked up from germline, CDR1 is SGHTA and CDR2 is FQGNSA. J was trimmed by 0 bases and V by 2 bases; bases with no gene match: 15. The CDR3 runs 19 residues. CDR3 nucleotides: TGTGCCAGCAGCTTAACGTCCGGGACAGCTACCAAGTACCAAGAGACCCAGTACTTC. Its protein is CASSLTSGTATKYQETQYF. The full variable domain, rest sourced from reference TRBV7-2 and TRBJ2-5, is GAGVSQSPSNKVTEKGKDVELRCDPISGHTALYWYRQSLGQGLEFLIYFQGNSAPDKSGLPSDRFSAERTGGSVSTLTIQRTQQEDSAVYLCASSLTSGTATKYQETQYFGPGTRLLVL.

V gene TRBV3-1 (or the pseudogene TRBV3-2) combines with J gene TRBJ1-4; the D is unclear. CDR3 length equals 12 residues. Trimming cost V 2 bases and J 8 bases, with 6 bases left between them. Per germline, CDR1 LGHDT and CDR2 YNNKEL (reference sequence). Here the CDR3 DNA reads TGTGCCAGCAGCCAATTTGAGGAAAAACTGTTTTTT. Its protein product is CASSQFEEKLFF.